The source of this TCR beta chain is a study of regulatory T cells in long-lasting Graves disease. Study outcomes and limitations: Persistent disease preferred TRBV28, TRBJ1-2 and TRBJ2-5. The persistent group shared 2,500 or so public clonotypes, more than the 850 to 1,000 shared by new patients.

Sequencing libraries for TCR beta were prepared with iRepertoire HTBI primers and Arm-PCR of CDR3 regions. MiXCR, run by TCRdb on the multiplex PCR reads, gives a single entry per CDR3 protein. This repertoire shows a few hundred thousand distinct CDR3 sequences, roughly 16% found once; its top ten account for around 20%. This clonotype was seen a few times. Its antigen is currently unknown. V lost 5 bases, J lost 6 bases, and 7 bases stayed unmatched. The CDR3 is 15 amino acids. Germline CDR1 KGHSH, CDR2 LQKENI. Time point noted: newly diagnosed GD, antithyroid drugs for less than 3 months. Extracted RNA from PBMCs served as the source of the TCR library. These same data were also listed under a study on T cells in Graves' hyperthyroidism and ophthalmopathy. That work adds: Exclusions: uncontrolled infection, other autoimmune disease, pregnancy, lactation.

This specimen consisted of peripheral blood mononuclear cells (PBMCs), obtained at new diagnosis, from a patient treated with antithyroid drugs. The TCR sequence derives from a woman between 18 and 29 years old with Graves disease. The chain is built from TRBV18 and TRBJ1-5; 10 bases are a match to TRBD1. CDR3 DNA: TGTGCCAGCTCAGCGACAGGGGGCGCGGGTCAGCCCCAGCATTTT. This codes for CASSATGGAGQPQHF.